These T cell receptor beta chains were read from a single sample in a study of blood T cell repertoires in COVID-19. This table comes from immunoSEQ multiplex PCR, and its TCRdb copy is limited to in-frame clones, with some not included. This repertoire shows under 250,000 clones, roughly 80% found once; its top ten account for about 5%. Sequences were obtained from peripheral blood. The receptors here all came from a woman in her seventies with COVID-19, enrolled during active disease. Each CDR3 is given with its conserved first and last residue. The order of the fields is clone size, V gene, J gene, D gene, CDR3 DNA, CDR3 protein. A D gene is named only where the DNA matches it firmly. A clone size is listed for some rows: how often the clone was seen (once, few, many), or a class if it is expanded.

clone size: few
V gene: TRBV7-2
J gene: TRBJ2-1
D gene: NA
CDR3 DNA: TGTGCCAGCAGCTTAGGCCGGGAGTGGTATGAGCAGTTCTTC
CDR3 protein: CASSLGREWYEQFF

clone size: NA
V gene: TRBV7-3
J gene: TRBJ2-2
D gene: NA
CDR3 DNA: TGTGCCAGCAGCCTAAATCCTTTGGGCGTTGGGGAGCTGTTTTTT
CDR3 protein: CASSLNPLGVGELFF

clone size: NA
V gene: TRBV5-5
J gene: TRBJ2-1
D gene: NA
CDR3 DNA: TGTGCCAGCAGCTTGATTGCGGAACCCTACAATGAGCAGTTCTTC
CDR3 protein: CASSLIAEPYNEQFF

clone size: NA
V gene: TRBV30
J gene: TRBJ2-3
D gene: NA
CDR3 DNA: TGTGCCTGGAGCGTTAGCACAGATACGCAGTATTTT
CDR3 protein: CAWSVSTDTQYF

clone size: NA
V gene: TRBV27
J gene: TRBJ1-2
D gene: TRBD1
CDR3 DNA: TGTGCCAGCAGTTACGGACAGGCCAACTATGGCTACACCTTC
CDR3 protein: CASSYGQANYGYTF

clone size: few
V gene: TRBV20-1
J gene: TRBJ1-2
D gene: NA
CDR3 DNA: TGCAGTGCTAGTAACTCCCGAGCAGGGTATGGCTACACCTTC
CDR3 protein: CSASNSRAGYGYTF

clone size: NA
V gene: TRBV9
J gene: TRBJ2-5
D gene: TRBD2
CDR3 DNA: TGTGCCAGCAGTCATTCTAGCGGGAGCAGAGAGACCCAGTACTTC
CDR3 protein: CASSHSSGSRETQYF

clone size: NA
V gene: TRBV25-1
J gene: TRBJ2-3
D gene: TRBD2
CDR3 DNA: TGTGCCAGCAGCTTGACTAGCGGGCGTACAAGCACAGATACGCAGTATTTT
CDR3 protein: CASSLTSGRTSTDTQYF

clone size: NA
V gene: TRBV9
J gene: TRBJ1-1
D gene: NA
CDR3 DNA: TGTGCCAGCAGCCTTACAGCTAACACTGAAGCTTTCTTT
CDR3 protein: CASSLTANTEAFF

clone size: NA
V gene: TRBV7-9
J gene: TRBJ2-1
D gene: NA
CDR3 DNA: TGTGCCAGCAGCTTTAGACAGACTGAGCAGTTCTTC
CDR3 protein: CASSFRQTEQFF

clone size: NA
V gene: TRBV25-1
J gene: TRBJ2-1
D gene: TRBD2
CDR3 DNA: TGTGCCAGCAGTGGAGGACTAGCGGCCTACAATGAGCAGTTCTTC
CDR3 protein: CASSGGLAAYNEQFF

clone size: NA
V gene: TRBV7-2
J gene: TRBJ1-5
D gene: NA
CDR3 DNA: TGTGCCAGCAGCTTGTCTACGGGGCCCCAGCATTTT
CDR3 protein: CASSLSTGPQHF

clone size: NA
V gene: TRBV19
J gene: TRBJ2-1
D gene: TRBD2
CDR3 DNA: TGTGCCAGTAGTATAAGTGCTAGCGGAGCGTACAATGAGCAGTTCTTC
CDR3 protein: CASSISASGAYNEQFF

clone size: NA
V gene: TRBV5-1
J gene: TRBJ2-3
D gene: NA
CDR3 DNA: TGCGCCAGCAGCTTGGTTGGCGGGATTGGAGATACGCAGTATTTT
CDR3 protein: CASSLVGGIGDTQYF

clone size: NA
V gene: TRBV18
J gene: TRBJ1-2
D gene: TRBD1
CDR3 DNA: TGTGCCAGCTCACCGGGGACAGGGGGAGGCTACACCTTC
CDR3 protein: CASSPGTGGGYTF

clone size: once
V gene: TRBV18
J gene: TRBJ2-1
D gene: NA
CDR3 DNA: TGTGCCAGCTCACCACCGACTATTCTTGAGCAGTTCTTC
CDR3 protein: CASSPPTILEQFF